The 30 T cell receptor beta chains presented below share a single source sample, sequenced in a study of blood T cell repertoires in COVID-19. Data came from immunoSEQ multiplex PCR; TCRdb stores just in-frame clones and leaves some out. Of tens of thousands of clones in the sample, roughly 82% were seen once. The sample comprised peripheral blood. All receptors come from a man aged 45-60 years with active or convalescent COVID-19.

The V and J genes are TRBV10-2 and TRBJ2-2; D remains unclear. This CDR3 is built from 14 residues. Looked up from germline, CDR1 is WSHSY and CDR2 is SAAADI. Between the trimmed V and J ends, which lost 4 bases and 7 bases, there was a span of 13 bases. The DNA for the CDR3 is TGCGCCAGCAGTGTGAACTCTAGGAACGGGGAGCTGTTTTTT. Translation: CASSVNSRNGELFF.

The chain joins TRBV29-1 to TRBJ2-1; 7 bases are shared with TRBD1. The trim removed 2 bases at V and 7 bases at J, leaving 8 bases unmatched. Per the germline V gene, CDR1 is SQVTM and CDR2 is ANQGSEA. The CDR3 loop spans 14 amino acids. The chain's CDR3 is CSVERDPTGNEQFF. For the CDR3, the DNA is TGCAGCGTTGAAAGAGACCCGACAGGGAATGAGCAGTTCTTC.

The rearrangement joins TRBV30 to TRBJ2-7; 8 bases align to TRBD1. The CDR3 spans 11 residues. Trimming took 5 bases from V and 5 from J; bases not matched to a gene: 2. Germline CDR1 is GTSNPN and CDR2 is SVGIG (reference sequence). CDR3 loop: CAWGQGHEQYF. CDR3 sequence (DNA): TGTGCCTGGGGACAGGGCCACGAGCAGTACTTC.

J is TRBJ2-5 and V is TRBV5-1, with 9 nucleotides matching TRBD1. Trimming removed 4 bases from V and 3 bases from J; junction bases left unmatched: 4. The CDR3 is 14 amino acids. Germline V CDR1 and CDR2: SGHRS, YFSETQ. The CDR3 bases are TGCGCCAGCAGCGAAACAGGGGGCGAAGAGACCCAGTACTTC. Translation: CASSETGGEETQYF. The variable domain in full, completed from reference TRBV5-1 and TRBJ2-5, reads KAGVTQTPRYLIKTRGQQVTLSCSPISGHRSVSWYQQTPGQGLQFLFEYFSETQRNKGNFPGRFSGRQFSNSRSEMNVSTLELGDSALYLCASSETGGEETQYFGPGTRLLVL.

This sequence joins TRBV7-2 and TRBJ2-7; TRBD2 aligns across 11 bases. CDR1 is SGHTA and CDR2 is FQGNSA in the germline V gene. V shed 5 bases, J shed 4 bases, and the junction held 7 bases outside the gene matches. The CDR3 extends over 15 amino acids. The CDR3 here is CASSAGTSGVYEQYF. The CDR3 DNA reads TGTGCCAGCAGCGCCGGGACTAGCGGTGTTTACGAGCAGTACTTC.

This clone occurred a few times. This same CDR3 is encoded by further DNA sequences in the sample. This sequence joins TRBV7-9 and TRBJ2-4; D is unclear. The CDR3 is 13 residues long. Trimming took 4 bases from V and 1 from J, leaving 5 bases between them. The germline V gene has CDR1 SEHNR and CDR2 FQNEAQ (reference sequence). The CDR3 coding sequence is TGTGCCAGCAGCTCCGGGGCCAAAAACATTCAGTACTTC. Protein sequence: CASSSGAKNIQYF.

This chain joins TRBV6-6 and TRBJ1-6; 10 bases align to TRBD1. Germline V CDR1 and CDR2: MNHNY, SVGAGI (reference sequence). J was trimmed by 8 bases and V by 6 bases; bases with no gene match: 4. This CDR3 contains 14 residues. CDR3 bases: TGTGCCAGCAGAGGGACAGGGGAGCATTCACCCCTCCACTTT. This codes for CASRGTGEHSPLHF.

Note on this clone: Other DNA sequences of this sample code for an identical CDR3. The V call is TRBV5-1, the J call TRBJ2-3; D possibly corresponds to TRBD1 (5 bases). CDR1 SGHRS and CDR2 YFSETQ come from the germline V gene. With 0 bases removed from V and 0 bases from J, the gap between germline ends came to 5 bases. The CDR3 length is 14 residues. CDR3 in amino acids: CASSLGQSTDTQYF. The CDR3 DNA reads TGCGCCAGCAGCTTGGGACAGAGCACAGATACGCAGTATTTT.

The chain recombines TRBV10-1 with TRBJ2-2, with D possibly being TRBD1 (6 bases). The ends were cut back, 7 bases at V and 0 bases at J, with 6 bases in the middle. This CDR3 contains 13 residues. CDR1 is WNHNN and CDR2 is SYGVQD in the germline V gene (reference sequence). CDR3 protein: CASTGANTGELFF. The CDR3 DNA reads TGCGCCAGCACAGGGGCGAACACCGGGGAGCTGTTTTTT.

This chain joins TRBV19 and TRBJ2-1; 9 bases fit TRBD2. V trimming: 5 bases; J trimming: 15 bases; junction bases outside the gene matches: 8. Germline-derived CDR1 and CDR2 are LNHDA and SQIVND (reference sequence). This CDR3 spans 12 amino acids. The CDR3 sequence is CASSGSSGGGFF. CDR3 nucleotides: TGTGCCAGTAGTGGAAGTAGCGGGGGAGGGTTCTTC.

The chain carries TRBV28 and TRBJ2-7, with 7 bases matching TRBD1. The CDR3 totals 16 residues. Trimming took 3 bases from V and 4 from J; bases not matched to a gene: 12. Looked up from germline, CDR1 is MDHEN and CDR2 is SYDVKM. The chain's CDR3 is CASSFALDRLSYEQYF. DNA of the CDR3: TGTGCCAGCAGTTTCGCACTGGACAGGCTATCGTACGAGCAGTACTTC.

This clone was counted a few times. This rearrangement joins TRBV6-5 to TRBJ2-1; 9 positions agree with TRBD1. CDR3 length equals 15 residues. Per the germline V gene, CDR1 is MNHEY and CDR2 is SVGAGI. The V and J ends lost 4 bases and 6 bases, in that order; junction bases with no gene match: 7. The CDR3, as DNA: TGTGCCAGCAGTTTGACAGGGGGGGGTATCAATGAGCAGTTCTTC. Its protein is CASSLTGGGINEQFF.

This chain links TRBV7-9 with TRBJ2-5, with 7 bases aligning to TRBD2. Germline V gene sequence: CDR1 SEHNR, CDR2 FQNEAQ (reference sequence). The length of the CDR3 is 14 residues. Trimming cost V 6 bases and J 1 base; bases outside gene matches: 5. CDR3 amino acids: CASRTGGGQETQYF. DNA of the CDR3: TGTGCCAGCAGGACCGGCGGGGGCCAAGAGACCCAGTACTTC.

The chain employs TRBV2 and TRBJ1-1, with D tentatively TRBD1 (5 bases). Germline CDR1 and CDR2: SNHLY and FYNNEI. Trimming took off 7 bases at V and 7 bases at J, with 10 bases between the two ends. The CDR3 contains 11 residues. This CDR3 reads CASNGGVEAFF. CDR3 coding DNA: TGTGCCAGCAACGGAGGGGTTGAAGCTTTCTTT.

Here the CDR3 reads CASRSGTGAGNTIYF. The CDR3, as DNA: TGTGCCAGCAGATCCGGGACAGGGGCTGGAAACACCATATATTTT. J is TRBJ1-3 and V is TRBV28, with 10 bases that match TRBD1. CDR1 is MDHEN and CDR2 is SYDVKM in the germline V gene. The CDR3 sequence is 15 residues long. The V segment lost 6 bases and the J segment 2 bases; nucleotides outside the gene matches: 4. The full variable domain, its missing parts supplied by reference TRBV28 and TRBJ1-3, is DVKVTQSSRYLVKRTGEKVFLECVQDMDHENMFWYRQDPGLGLRLIYFSYDVKMKEKGDIPEGYSVSREKKERFSLILESASTNQTSMYLCASRSGTGAGNTIYFGEGSWLTVV.

CDR3 nucleotide sequence: TGCAGCGCCCAAGGAGGGACAGGGTCCGTTCTCTACGAGCAGTACTTC. Protein: CSAQGGTGSVLYEQYF. The genes are TRBV29-1 and TRBJ2-7; 9 bases fit TRBD1. Germline V gene lookup returns CDR1 SQVTM and CDR2 ANQGSEA. The CDR3 is 16 amino acids. V shed 7 bases, J shed 3 bases, and the junction held 16 bases outside the gene matches.

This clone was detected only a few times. CDR3 DNA sequence: TGTGCCAGCAGTGTCTCAGGGGGCAATGAAAAACTGTTTTTT. The encoded protein is CASSVSGGNEKLFF. The chain recombines TRBV2 with TRBJ1-4; 8 bases fit TRBD1. Germline loops: CDR1 SNHLY, CDR2 FYNNEI. V shed 4 bases and J 5 bases; nucleotides not matched to a gene: 3. The CDR3 covers 14 residues.

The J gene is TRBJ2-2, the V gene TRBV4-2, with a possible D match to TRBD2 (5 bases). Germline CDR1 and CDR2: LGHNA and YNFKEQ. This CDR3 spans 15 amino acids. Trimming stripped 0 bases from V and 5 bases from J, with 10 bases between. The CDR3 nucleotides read TGTGCCAGCAGCCAAGATATTGGAGGAACCGGGGAGCTGTTTTTT. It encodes CASSQDIGGTGELFF.

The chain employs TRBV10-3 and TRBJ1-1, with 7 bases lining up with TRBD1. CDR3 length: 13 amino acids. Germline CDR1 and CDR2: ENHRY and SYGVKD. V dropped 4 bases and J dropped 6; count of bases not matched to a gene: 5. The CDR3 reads CAISGQGGAEAFF. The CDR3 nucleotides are TGTGCCATCAGTGGACAGGGAGGCGCTGAAGCTTTCTTT.

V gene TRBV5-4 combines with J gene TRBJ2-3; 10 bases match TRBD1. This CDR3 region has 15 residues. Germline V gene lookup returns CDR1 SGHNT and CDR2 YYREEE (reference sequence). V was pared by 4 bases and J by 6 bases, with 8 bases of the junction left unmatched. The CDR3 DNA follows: TGTGCCAGCAGCCTGAGACAGGGGGCTGGGGATACGCAGTATTTT. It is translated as CASSLRQGAGDTQYF.

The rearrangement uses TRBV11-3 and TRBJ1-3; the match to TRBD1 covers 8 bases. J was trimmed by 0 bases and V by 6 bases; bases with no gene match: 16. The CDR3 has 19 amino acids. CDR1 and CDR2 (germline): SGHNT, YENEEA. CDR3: CASRGPGQASFFSGNTIYF. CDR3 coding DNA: TGTGCCAGCAGGGGACCGGGACAGGCGTCCTTTTTCTCTGGAAACACCATATATTTT.

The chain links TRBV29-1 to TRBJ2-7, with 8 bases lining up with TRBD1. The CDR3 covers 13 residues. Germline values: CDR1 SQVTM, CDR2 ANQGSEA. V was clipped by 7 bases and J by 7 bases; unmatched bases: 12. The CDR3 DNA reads TGCAGCGCCGCACGGCAGGGGGCAGGGGAGCAGTACTTC. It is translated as CSAARQGAGEQYF.

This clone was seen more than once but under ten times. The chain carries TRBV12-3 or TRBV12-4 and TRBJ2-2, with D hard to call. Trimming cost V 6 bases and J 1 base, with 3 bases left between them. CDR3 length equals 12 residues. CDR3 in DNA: TGTGCCAGCAGCCTGAACACCGGGGAGCTGTTTTTT. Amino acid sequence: CASSLNTGELFF.

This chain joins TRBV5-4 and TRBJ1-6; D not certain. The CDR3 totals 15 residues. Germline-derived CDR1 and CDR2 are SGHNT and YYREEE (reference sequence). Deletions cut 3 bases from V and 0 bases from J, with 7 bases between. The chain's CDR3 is CASSYDNSYNSPLHF. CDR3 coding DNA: TGTGCCAGCAGCTACGACAACTCCTATAATTCACCCCTCCACTTT.

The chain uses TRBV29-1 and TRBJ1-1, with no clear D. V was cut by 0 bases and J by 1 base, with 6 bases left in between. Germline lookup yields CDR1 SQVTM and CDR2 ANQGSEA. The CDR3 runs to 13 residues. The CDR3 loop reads CSVEDSRNTEAFF. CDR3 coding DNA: TGCAGCGTTGAAGATTCGAGGAACACTGAAGCTTTCTTT.

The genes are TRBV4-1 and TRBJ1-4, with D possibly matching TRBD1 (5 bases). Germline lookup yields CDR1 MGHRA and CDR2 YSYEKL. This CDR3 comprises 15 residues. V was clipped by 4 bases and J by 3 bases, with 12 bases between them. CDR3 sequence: CASSPPTVPNEKLFF. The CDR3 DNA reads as TGCGCCAGCAGCCCGCCGACAGTACCTAATGAAAAACTGTTTTTT.

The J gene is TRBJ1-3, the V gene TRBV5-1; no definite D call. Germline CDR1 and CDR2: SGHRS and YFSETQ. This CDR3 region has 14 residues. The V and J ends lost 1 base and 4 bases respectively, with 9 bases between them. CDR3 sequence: CASSLTGTGNTIYF. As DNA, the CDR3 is TGCGCCAGCAGCTTGACGGGTACCGGAAACACCATATATTTT.

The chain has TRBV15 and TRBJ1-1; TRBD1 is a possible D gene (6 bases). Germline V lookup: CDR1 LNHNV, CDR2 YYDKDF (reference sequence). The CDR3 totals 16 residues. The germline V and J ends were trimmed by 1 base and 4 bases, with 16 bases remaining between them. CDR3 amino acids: CATSRVPPTGGTEAFF. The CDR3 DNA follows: TGTGCCACCAGCAGAGTCCCTCCGACAGGTGGCACTGAAGCTTTCTTT.

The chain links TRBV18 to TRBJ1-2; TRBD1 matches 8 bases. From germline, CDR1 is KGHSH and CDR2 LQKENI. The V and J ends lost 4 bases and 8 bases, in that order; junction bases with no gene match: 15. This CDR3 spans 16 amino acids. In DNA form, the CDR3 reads TGTGCCAGCTCACAGAGCCAAAATCAGGGGGCTCGGGGCTACACCTTC. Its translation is CASSQSQNQGARGYTF.

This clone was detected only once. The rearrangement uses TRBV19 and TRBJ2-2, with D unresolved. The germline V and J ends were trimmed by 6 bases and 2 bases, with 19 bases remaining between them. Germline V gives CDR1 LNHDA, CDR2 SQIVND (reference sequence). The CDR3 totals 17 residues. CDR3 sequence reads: CASSQPGRFDNTGELFF. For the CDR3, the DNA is TGTGCCAGTAGCCAACCTGGGCGTTTCGACAACACCGGGGAGCTGTTTTTT.